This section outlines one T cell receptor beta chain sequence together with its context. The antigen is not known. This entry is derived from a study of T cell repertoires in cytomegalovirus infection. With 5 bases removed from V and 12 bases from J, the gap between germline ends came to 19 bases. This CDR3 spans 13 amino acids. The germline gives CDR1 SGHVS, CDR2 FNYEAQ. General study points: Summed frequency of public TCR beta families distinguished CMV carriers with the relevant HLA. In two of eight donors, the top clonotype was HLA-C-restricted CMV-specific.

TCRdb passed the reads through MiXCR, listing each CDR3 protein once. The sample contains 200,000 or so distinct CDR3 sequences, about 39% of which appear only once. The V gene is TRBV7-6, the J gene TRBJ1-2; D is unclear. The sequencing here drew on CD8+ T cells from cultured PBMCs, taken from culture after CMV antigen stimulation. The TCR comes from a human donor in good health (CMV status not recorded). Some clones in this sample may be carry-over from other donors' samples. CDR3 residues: CASSPRLSMADTF. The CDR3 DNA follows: TGTGCCAGCAGCCCCCGACTGAGTATGGCTGACACCTTC.